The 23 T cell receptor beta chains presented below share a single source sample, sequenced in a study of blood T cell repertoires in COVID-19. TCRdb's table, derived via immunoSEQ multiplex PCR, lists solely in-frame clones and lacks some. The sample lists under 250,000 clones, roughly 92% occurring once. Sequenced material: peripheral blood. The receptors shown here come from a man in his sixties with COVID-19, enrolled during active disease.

CDR3: CASSQGLAGVYLTDTQYF. CDR3 coding DNA: TGTGCCAGCAGCCAGGGACTAGCGGGGGTTTACCTCACAGATACGCAGTATTTT. This chain connects TRBV2 to TRBJ2-3; 14 positions agree with TRBD2. J gave up 2 bases and V 6 bases, and 10 bases lay outside the gene matches. Germline V gene sequence: CDR1 SNHLY, CDR2 FYNNEI. This CDR3 region has 18 residues.

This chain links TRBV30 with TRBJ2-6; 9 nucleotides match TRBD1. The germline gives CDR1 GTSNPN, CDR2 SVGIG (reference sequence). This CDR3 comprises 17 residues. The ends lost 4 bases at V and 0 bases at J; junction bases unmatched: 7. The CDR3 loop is CAWKKPGQGSGANVLTF. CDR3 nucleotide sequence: TGTGCCTGGAAAAAGCCGGGACAGGGCTCTGGGGCCAACGTCCTGACTTTC.

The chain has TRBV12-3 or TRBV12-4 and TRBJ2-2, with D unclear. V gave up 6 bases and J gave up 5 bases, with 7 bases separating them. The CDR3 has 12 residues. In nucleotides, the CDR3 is TGTGCCAGCAGACAACCAACCGGGGAGCTGTTTTTT. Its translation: CASRQPTGELFF.

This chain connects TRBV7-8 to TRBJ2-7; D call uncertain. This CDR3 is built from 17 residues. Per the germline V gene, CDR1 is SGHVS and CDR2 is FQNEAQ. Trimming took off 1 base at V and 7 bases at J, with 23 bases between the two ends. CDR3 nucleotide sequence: TGTGCCAGCAGCTTAGAACGGGTGGCGCGCCCTAATAGTGAGCAGTACTTC. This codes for CASSLERVARPNSEQYF.

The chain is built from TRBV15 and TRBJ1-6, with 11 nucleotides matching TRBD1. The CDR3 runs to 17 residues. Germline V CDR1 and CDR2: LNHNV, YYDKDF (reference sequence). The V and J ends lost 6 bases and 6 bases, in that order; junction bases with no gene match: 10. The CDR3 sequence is CATRAVGTGGGNSPLHF. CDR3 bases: TGTGCCACCAGAGCAGTAGGGACAGGGGGTGGTAATTCACCCCTCCACTTT. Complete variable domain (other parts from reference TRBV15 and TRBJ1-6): DAMVIQNPRYQVTQFGKPVTLSCSQTLNHNVMYWYQQKSSQAPKLLFHYYDKDFNNEADTPDNFQSRRPNTSFCFLDIRSPGLGDTAMYLCATRAVGTGGGNSPLHFGNGTRLTVT.

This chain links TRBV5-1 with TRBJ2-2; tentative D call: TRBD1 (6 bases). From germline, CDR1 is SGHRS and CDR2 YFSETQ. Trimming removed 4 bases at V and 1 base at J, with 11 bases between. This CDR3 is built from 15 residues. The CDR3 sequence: CASSTGQRNTGELFF. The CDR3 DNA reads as TGCGCCAGCAGCACCGGACAGAGGAACACCGGGGAGCTGTTTTTT.

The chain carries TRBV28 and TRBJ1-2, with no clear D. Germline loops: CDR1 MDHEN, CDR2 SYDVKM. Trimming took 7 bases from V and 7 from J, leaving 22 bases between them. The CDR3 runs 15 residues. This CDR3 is CASTLNLPSGSGYTF. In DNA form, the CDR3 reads TGTGCCAGCACCCTAAACCTTCCCTCCGGGTCTGGCTACACCTTC.

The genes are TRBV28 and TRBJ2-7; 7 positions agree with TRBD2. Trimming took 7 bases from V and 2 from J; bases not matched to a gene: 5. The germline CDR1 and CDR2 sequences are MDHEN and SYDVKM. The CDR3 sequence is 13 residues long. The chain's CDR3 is CASKASGTYEQYF. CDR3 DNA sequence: TGTGCCAGCAAGGCTAGCGGTACCTACGAGCAGTACTTC.

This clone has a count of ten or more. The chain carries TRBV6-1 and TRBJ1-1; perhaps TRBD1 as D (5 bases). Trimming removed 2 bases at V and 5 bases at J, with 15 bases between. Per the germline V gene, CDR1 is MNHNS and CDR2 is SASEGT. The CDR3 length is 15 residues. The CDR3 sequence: CASSELSRGKTEAFF. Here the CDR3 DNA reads TGTGCCAGCAGTGAACTCTCTCGGGGGAAGACTGAAGCTTTCTTT.

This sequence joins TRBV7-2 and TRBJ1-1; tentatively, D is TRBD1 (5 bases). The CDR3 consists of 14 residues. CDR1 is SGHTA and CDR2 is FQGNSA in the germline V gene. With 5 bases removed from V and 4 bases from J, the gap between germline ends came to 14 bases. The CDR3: CASSKLTAFTEAFF. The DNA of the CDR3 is TGTGCCAGCAGCAAATTGACAGCTTTCACTGAAGCTTTCTTT.

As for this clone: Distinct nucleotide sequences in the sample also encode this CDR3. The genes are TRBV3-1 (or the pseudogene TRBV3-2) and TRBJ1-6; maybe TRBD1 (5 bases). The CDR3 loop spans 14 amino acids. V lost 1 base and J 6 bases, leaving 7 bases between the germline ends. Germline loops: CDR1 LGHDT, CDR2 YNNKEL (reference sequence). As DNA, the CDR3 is TGTGCCAGCAGCCAAGTCCAGGGTAATTCACCCCTCCACTTT. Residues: CASSQVQGNSPLHF.

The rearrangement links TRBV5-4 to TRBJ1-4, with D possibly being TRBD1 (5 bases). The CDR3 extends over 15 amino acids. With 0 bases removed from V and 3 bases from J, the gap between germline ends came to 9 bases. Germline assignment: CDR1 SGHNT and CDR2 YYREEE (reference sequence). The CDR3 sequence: CASSLVSGANEKLFF. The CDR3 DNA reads TGTGCCAGCAGCTTGGTATCGGGGGCTAATGAAAAACTGTTTTTT. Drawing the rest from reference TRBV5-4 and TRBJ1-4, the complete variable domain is ETGVTQSPTHLIKTRGQQVTLRCSSQSGHNTVSWYQQALGQGPQFIFQYYREEENGRGNFPPRFSGLQFPNYSSELNVNALELDDSALYLCASSLVSGANEKLFFGSGTQLSVL.

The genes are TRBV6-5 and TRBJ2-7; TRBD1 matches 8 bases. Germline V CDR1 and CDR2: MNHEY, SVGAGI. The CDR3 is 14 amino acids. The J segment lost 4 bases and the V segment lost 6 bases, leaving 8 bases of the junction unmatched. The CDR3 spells CASREGQGAYEQYF. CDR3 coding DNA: TGTGCCAGCAGAGAGGGGCAGGGGGCGTACGAGCAGTACTTC.

For the CDR3, the DNA is TGTGCCAGCAGCCAAGTTGGGGCCTCCTACACCTTC. It translates to CASSQVGASYTF. J is TRBJ1-2 and V is TRBV3-1 (or the pseudogene TRBV3-2), with D possibly TRBD1 on 5 matching bases. The germline V gene encodes CDR1 LGHDT and CDR2 YNNKEL (reference sequence). V lost 1 base to trimming and J lost 10 bases, with 10 bases between them. CDR3 length equals 12 residues.

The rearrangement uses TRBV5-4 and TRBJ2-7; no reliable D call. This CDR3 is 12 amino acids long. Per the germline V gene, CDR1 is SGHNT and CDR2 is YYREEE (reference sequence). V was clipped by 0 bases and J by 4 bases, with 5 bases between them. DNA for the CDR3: TGTGCCAGCAGCTTGGACAGATACGAGCAGTACTTC. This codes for CASSLDRYEQYF.

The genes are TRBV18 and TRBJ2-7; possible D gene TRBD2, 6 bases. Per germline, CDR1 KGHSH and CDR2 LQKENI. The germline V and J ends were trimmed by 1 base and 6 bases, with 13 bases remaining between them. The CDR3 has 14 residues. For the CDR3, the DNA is TGTGCCAGCTCACCACGCAGGGCGGAGGGCGAGCAGTACTTC. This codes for CASSPRRAEGEQYF. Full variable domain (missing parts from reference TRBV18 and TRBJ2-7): NAGVMQNPRHLVRRRGQEARLRCSPMKGHSHVYWYRQLPEEGLKFMVYLQKENIIDESGMPKERFSAEFPKEGPSILRIQQVVRGDSAAYFCASSPRRAEGEQYFGPGTRLTVT.

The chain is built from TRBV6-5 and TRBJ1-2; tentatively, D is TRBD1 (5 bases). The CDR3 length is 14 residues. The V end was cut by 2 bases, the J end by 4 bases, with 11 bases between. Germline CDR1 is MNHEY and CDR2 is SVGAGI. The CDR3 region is CASSYQAGPYGYTF. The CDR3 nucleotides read TGTGCCAGCAGTTACCAGGCAGGGCCCTATGGCTACACCTTC.

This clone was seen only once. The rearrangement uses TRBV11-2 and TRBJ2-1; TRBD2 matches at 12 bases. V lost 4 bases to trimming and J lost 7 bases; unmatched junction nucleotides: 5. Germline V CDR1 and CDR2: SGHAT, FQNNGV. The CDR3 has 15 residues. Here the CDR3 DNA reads TGTGCCAGCAGCTCGCTAGCGGGGGGGCTAAATGAGCAGTTCTTC. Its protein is CASSSLAGGLNEQFF.

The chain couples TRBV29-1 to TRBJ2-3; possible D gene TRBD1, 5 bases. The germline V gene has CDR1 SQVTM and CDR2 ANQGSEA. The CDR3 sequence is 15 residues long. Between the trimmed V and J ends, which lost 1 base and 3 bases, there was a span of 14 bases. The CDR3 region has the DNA TGCAGCGTTGAAGTGGGCAGGGTGGGGACAGATACGCAGTATTTT. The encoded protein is CSVEVGRVGTDTQYF.

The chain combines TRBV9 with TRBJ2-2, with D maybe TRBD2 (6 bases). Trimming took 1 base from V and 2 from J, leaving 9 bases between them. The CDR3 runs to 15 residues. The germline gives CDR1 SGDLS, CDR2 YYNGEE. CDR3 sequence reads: CASSVLATNTGELFF. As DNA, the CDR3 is TGTGCCAGCAGCGTACTAGCGACAAACACCGGGGAGCTGTTTTTT.

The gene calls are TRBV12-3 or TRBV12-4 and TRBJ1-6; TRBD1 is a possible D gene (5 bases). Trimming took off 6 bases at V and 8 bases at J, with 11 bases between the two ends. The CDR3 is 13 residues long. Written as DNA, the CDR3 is TGTGCCAGCAGCTTACAGGATTATTCACCCCTCCACTTT. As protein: CASSLQDYSPLHF.

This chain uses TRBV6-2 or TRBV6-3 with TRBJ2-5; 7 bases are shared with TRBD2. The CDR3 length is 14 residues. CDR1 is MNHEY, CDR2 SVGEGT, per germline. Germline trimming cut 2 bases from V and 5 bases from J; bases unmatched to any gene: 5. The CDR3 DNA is TGTGCCAGCAGTTACGCGGGGGTCGGGGAGACCCAGTACTTC. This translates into CASSYAGVGETQYF.

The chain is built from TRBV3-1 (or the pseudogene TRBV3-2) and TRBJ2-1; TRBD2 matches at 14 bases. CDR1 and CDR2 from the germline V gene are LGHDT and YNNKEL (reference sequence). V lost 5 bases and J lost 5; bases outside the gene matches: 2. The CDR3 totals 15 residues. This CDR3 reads CASSGTSGSHNEQFF. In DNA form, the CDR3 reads TGTGCCAGCAGCGGGACTAGCGGGAGTCACAATGAGCAGTTCTTC.